Listed below are T cell receptor beta chains from one sample, sequenced in a study of monozygotic twins with inflammatory bowel disease. TCRdb reprocessed the 5' RACE reads and stores each CDR3 protein as one record, lacking DNA. The sample has more than 300,000 distinct CDR3 sequences. Sequencing used blood. These receptors originate from a human donor with ulcerative colitis or Crohn's disease, or a healthy co-twin of an affected twin (not recorded which). The CDR3 runs from the conserved cysteine through the conserved F or W.

>14|TRBV12-3/TRBV12-4|TRBJ2-2
CASSLGIQSGELFF
>16|TRBV7-9|TRBJ2-7
CASSLGRGTGAYEQYF
>16|TRBV7-9|TRBJ2-3
CASSPQLKGATDTQYF
>16|TRBV7-8|TRBJ1-6
CASSLSAGAGNSPLHF
>11|TRBV29-1|TRBJ1-1
CSAELNTEAFF
>15|TRBV12-3/TRBV12-4|TRBJ2-7
CASREGQGRSYEQYF
>15|TRBV5-1|TRBJ2-2
CASSLSTGDTGELFF
>14|TRBV5-4|TRBJ2-3
CASSLVSGIDTQYF
>13|TRBV29-1|TRBJ1-1
CSVKGQGGTEAFF
>14|TRBV27|TRBJ2-1
CASNPGRGYNEQFF
>14|TRBV12-3/TRBV12-4|TRBJ2-1
CASSYSGMNNEQFF
>13|TRBV12-3/TRBV12-4|TRBJ2-5
CASRALDVETQYF
>18|TRBV15|TRBJ2-3
CATSTVPGTLPSADTQYF
>15|TRBV20-1|TRBJ1-5
CSARSRQYSNQPQHF
>15|TRBV19|TRBJ1-5
CASSIQGTGVQPQHF
>15|TRBV7-2|TRBJ2-7
CASSLSSGPTYEQYF
>11|TRBV7-2|TRBJ2-3
CASSFQDTQYF
>16|TRBV7-9|TRBJ1-6
CASSPGGQGGNSPLHF
>14|TRBV5-1|TRBJ2-3
CASSHGRDTDTQYF
>12|TRBV20-1|TRBJ2-5
CSARQGGETQYF
>14|TRBV9|TRBJ1-6
CASSVVDSNSPLHF
>16|TRBV19|TRBJ2-1
CASKTGLRSSYNEQFF
>13|TRBV7-3|TRBJ2-5
CASSPNREGTQYF
>15|TRBV20-1|TRBJ2-7
CSAWDVREGSYEQYF
>13|TRBV27|TRBJ2-5
CASSLKSQETQYF
>14|TRBV5-1|TRBJ2-2
CASSPATSPGELFF
>16|TRBV6-2/TRBV6-3|TRBJ2-7
CASSYSAKGLPYEQYF
>14|TRBV7-2|TRBJ1-1
CASSPGGVATEAFF
>15|TRBV28|TRBJ1-5
CASSLIGQGLKPQHF
>12|TRBV29-1|TRBJ2-7
CSVEAGAGEQYF